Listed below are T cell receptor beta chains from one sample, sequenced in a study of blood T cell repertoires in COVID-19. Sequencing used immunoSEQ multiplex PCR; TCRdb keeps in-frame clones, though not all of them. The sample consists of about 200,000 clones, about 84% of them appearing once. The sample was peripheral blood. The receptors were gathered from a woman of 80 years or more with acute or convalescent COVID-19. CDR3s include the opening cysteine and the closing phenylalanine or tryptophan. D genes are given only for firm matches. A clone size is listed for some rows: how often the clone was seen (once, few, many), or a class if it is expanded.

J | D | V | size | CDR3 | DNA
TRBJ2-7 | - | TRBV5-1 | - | CASSRSQRDEQYF | TGCGCCAGCAGTAGATCGCAACGAGACGAGCAGTACTTC
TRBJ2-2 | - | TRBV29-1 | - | CSVEDRLRGDGTGELFF | TGCAGCGTTGAAGATCGCCTGAGAGGAGACGGGACCGGGGAGCTGTTTTTT
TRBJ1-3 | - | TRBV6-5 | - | CASRGSGSGNTIYF | TGTGCCAGCAGAGGTTCGGGTTCTGGAAACACCATATATTTT
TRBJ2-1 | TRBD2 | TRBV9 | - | CASSVGTSGWGEQFF | TGTGCCAGCAGCGTAGGGACTAGCGGGTGGGGAGAGCAGTTCTTC
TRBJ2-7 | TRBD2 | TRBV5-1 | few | CASTTSGTRGYEQYF | TGCGCCAGCACCACTTCCGGGACTAGAGGCTACGAGCAGTACTTC
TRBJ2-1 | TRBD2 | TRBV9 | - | CASSVDLAGAHEQFF | TGTGCCAGCAGCGTAGACCTAGCGGGAGCTCATGAGCAGTTCTTC
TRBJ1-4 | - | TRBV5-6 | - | CASSLQGFGEKLFF | TGTGCCAGCAGCTTACAGGGTTTTGGAGAAAAACTGTTTTTT
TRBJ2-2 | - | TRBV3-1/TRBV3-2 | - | CASSQDLLNTGELFF | TGTGCCAGCAGCCAAGATCTTTTGAACACCGGGGAGCTGTTTTTT
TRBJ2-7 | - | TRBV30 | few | CAWSYRGGSYEQYF | TGTGCCTGGAGTTATCGGGGAGGCTCCTACGAGCAGTACTTC
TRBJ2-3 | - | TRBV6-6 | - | CASSYSGTSTDTQYF | TGTGCCAGCAGTTACAGCGGAACTAGCACAGATACGCAGTATTTT
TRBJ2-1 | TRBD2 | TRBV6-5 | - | CASSSDSGEPYNEQFF | TGTGCCAGCAGTTCCGACAGCGGGGAACCCTACAATGAGCAGTTCTTC
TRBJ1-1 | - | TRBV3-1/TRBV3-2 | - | CASSQDRRMNTEAFF | TGTGCCAGCAGCCAAGATCGGAGGATGAACACTGAAGCTTTCTTT
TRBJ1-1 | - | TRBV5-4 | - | CASSLGQGVINTEAFF | TGTGCCAGCAGCTTGGGGCAGGGCGTTATCAACACTGAAGCTTTCTTT
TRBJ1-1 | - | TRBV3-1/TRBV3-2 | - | CASSQQGPSEAFF | TGTGCCAGCAGCCAGCAGGGGCCCTCTGAAGCTTTCTTT
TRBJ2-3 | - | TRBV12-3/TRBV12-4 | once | CASRTTSTDTQYF | TGTGCCAGCAGGACAACAAGCACAGATACGCAGTATTTT
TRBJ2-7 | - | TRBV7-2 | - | CASSFLQGAYEQYF | TGTGCCAGCAGCTTCTTACAGGGAGCCTACGAGCAGTACTTC
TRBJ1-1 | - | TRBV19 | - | CASSRGSNTEAFF | TGTGCCAGTAGTAGAGGGTCGAACACTGAAGCTTTCTTT
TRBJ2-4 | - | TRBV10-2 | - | CASSEAGAKNIQYF | TGCGCCAGCAGTGAGGCAGGGGCCAAAAACATTCAGTACTTC
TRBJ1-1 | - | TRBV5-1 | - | CASSLGGVLGTEAFF | TGCGCCAGCAGCTTGGGCGGGGTTCTGGGCACTGAAGCTTTCTTT
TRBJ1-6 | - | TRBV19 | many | CASSFQGGSPLHF | TGTGCCAGTAGCTTCCAGGGCGGATCACCCCTCCACTTT
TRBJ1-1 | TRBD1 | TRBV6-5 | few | CASSRDRGNTEAFF | TGTGCCAGCAGTCGGGACAGGGGGAACACTGAAGCTTTCTTT
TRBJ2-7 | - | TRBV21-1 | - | CASSSPSGSGISYEQYF | TGTGCCAGCAGCAGTCCTAGCGGGAGTGGGATCTCCTACGAGCAGTACTTC
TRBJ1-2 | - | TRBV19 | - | CASSPLQGRVENYGYTF | TGTGCCAGTAGTCCCCTACAGGGCCGGGTCGAGAACTATGGCTACACCTTC
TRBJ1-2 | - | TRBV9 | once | CASSVGVRLNGYTF | TGTGCCAGCAGCGTAGGGGTCAGGTTGAATGGCTACACCTTC